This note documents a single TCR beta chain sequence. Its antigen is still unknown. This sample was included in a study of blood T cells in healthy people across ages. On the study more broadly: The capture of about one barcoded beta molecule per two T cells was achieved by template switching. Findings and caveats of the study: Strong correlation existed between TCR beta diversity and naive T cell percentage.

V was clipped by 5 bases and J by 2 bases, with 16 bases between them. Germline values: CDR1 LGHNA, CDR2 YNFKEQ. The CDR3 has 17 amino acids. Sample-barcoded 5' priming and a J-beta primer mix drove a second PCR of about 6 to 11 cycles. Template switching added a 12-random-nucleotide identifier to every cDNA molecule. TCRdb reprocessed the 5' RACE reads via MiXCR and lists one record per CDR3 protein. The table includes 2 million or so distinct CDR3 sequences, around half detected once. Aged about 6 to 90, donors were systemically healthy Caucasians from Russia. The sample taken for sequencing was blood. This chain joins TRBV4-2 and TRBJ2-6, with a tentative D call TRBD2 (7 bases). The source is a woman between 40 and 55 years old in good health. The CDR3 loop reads CASSSEGGATGANVLTF. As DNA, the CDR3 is TGTGCCAGCAGCTCAGAGGGGGGGGCTACTGGGGCCAACGTCCTGACTTTC.